This TCR beta chain appears in the sequencing data of a study of T cells in Graves' hyperthyroidism and ophthalmopathy. This CDR3 is 14 amino acids long. Comments on this clonotype: The junction does not match germline at one end; this may be a read error.

There were TCR beta CDR3 regions amplified from RNA transcripts. TCR CDR3 underwent first-round RT-PCR with the HTBI primer set. TCRdb processed the multiplex PCR reads anew with MiXCR; each CDR3 protein has one entry. This sample has around 520,000 distinct CDR3 sequences, with approximately 14% found just once. The sequence was obtained from a woman aged 18-29 years with Graves' hyperthyroidism. The rearrangement links TRBV12-3 or TRBV12-4 to TRBJ1-2; a possible D gene is TRBD1 (5 bases). Sequencing was done on a sample of blood. CDR3 sequence: CASSSGTAYYGYAF. CDR3 sequence (DNA): TGTGCCAGCAGTTCCGGGACGGCTTACTATGGCTACGCCTTC.